These 3 T cell receptor beta chains were sequenced from one sample in a study of regulatory dendritic cells for organ transplantation. Here immunoSEQ multiplex PCR was the method, and the copy in TCRdb shows in-frame clones only, minus some. The sample yields 20,000 to 25,000 clones, 85% to 90% seen once. CFSE-labeled sorted T cells met regulatory or mature dendritic cells for five to six days. These receptors' targets are unknown. The material sequenced was naive CD4+ T cells from blood cultured with dendritic cells. Subset described: CD45RA+ naive T cells. The source is a human donor in good health.

This chain's CDR3 is CASSHGTSIRETQYF. In DNA, the CDR3 is TGTGCCAGCAGCCATGGGACTAGTATACGAGAGACCCAGTACTTC. V usage is TRBV11-3 and J usage is TRBJ2-5; 8 bases fit TRBD2. The trim removed 5 bases at V and 4 bases at J, leaving 9 bases unmatched. The CDR3 contains 15 residues. CDR1 is SGHNT and CDR2 is YENEEA in the germline V gene.

In this sample, this clone turned up once. V and J are TRBV13 and TRBJ2-2; no clear D. This CDR3 is built from 13 residues. V was shortened by 3 bases and J by 7 bases, with 9 bases between the two germline ends. Germline assignment: CDR1 PRHDT and CDR2 FYEKMQ (reference sequence). CDR3 sequence reads: CASSFYLYGELFF. The CDR3 bases are TGTGCCAGCAGCTTCTATCTCTACGGGGAGCTGTTTTTT.

The chain combines TRBV28 with TRBJ2-5, with 14 positions matching TRBD2. The CDR3 runs 20 residues. Germline CDR1 and CDR2: MDHEN and SYDVKM. Unmatched junction bases numbered 15, after V lost 5 bases and J lost 1 base. The CDR3 loop reads CASSTHQTSGRAISQETQYF. Written as DNA, the CDR3 is TGTGCCAGCAGTACCCACCAGACTAGCGGGAGGGCCATTAGCCAAGAGACCCAGTACTTC.